This T cell receptor beta chain was sequenced during a study of PD-L1 blockade in urothelial cancer. On the study more broadly: Most of the roughly 29 patients were men whose urothelial cancer was bladder-origin. Of prior chemotherapy regimens, patients had received between 0 and 3.

The protocol was immunoSEQ multiplex PCR, while the TCRdb copy is restricted to in-frame clones and leaves out a portion. The data contain tens of thousands of clones, around 89% of them singletons. Germline V CDR1 and CDR2: KGHSH, LQKENI. The CDR3 runs 15 residues. Losses at the gene ends were 5 bases for V and 4 bases for J; bases not matched to a gene: 8. The time point: pretreatment peripheral blood. The starting material was PBMCs, obtained around atezolizumab (anti-PD-L1) treatment. The sequence was obtained from a man in his 60s with urothelial cancer. This rearrangement joins TRBV18 to TRBJ2-7; 10 bases align to TRBD1. The CDR3 DNA follows: TGTGCCAGCTCATCAGGACAGGGGGGTATTTACGAGCAGTACTTC. It translates to CASSSGQGGIYEQYF.